This T cell receptor (beta chain) was captured by sequencing in a study of cytomegalovirus exposure and HLA in healthy donors. CDR1 is KGHSH, CDR2 LQKENI, per germline. The V end lost 2 bases, the J end lost 3 bases, and 16 bases lay between the germline ends. The CDR3 has 16 residues. Study-wide findings and caveats: The listing of 160 or so TCR beta chains classed them as cytomegalovirus-associated. According to a subsequent analysis, TCR clusters from the first cohort were inclined to appear together in the roughly 120 validation repertoires.

The assay was immunoSEQ multiplex PCR, and TCRdb's table has in-frame clones only and misses some. The top ten clones hold 3% to 3.5% of a sample with 73,000 or so clones, around 94% of them seen once. The donors were members of the validation cohort, which comprised about 130 subjects and was separate from the first cohort of 666 subjects. To note about this clone: Its specificity is not known.

The receptor's source is a woman between 18 and 30 years old in good health and CMV-seropositive. The chain is built from TRBV18 and TRBJ1-2; a possible D gene is TRBD1 (6 bases). The specimen was PBMCs. CDR3 loop: CASSPIAAGDDYGYTF. DNA for the CDR3: TGTGCCAGCTCACCAATCGCGGCAGGGGACGACTATGGCTACACCTTC.